Detailed here is one T cell receptor (beta chain). About 9.4 ml fresh peripheral blood yielded the PBMCs. This specimen comes from a study of T cells in Graves' hyperthyroidism and ophthalmopathy. Amplified regions were TCR beta CDR3 sequences from RNA transcripts. When the TCR CDR3 underwent first-round RT-PCR, the HTBI primer set was used. TCRdb called the multiplex PCR reads again in MiXCR, with one record for every CDR3 protein. This table holds about 560,000 distinct CDR3 sequences, around 15% found once. Sequenced sample: blood. The sequence came from a woman aged 18 to 35 with Graves' hyperthyroidism.

DNA of the CDR3: TGCAGCGTTGCCCTGGGCGGGAGCGCTGTAAATGAGCAGTTCTTC. Its translation: CSVALGGSAVNEQFF. The chain has TRBV29-1 and TRBJ2-1; TRBD2 aligns across 7 bases. The CDR3 is 15 amino acids. The J segment lost 7 bases and the V segment lost 4 bases, leaving 13 bases of the junction unmatched. CDR1 is SQVTM and CDR2 is ANQGSEA in the germline V gene.